A single sample is the source of the 16 T cell receptor beta chains below, sequenced in a study of identifying expanded T cells in peripheral blood. This table comes from immunoSEQ multiplex PCR, and its TCRdb copy is limited to in-frame clones, with some not included. The sample shows tens of thousands of clones, approximately 79% of them seen only once. Material: blood. The source of these receptors is a person aged 18 to 75 in good health.

This clone showed up just a few times. CDR3 sequence (DNA): TGTGCCAGTAGTATAGGGGGACAAGACTATGGCTACACCTTC. The encoded protein is CASSIGGQDYGYTF. This chain connects TRBV19 to TRBJ1-2; D is perhaps TRBD1 (6 bases). The CDR3 is made up of 14 amino acids. The V gene lost 1 base and the J gene lost 3 bases, with 9 bases spanning the gap. The germline V gene has CDR1 LNHDA and CDR2 SQIVND (reference sequence).

The gene calls are TRBV9 and TRBJ2-3; D call uncertain. The CDR3 sequence is 15 residues long. The V and J ends lost 0 bases and 2 bases respectively, with 10 bases between them. Germline V gene data show CDR1 as SGDLS and CDR2 as YYNGEE. CDR3 DNA: TGTGCCAGCAGCGTAGGAGGCTACTACACAGATACGCAGTATTTT. Its protein is CASSVGGYYTDTQYF.

This clone was seen more than once but under ten times. V is TRBV6-1 and J is TRBJ1-1; D remains unclear. This CDR3 is built from 14 residues. Germline V gives CDR1 MNHNS, CDR2 SASEGT. V lost 6 bases, J lost 7 bases, and 18 bases lay in between. Here the CDR3 DNA reads TGTGCCAGCAGCTTACCGAGTTTCGACGGTGAAGCTTTCTTT. Translated: CASSLPSFDGEAFF.

The chain uses TRBV7-9 and TRBJ1-5; D call uncertain. V lost 6 bases and J lost 2, with 8 bases in between. This CDR3 contains 13 residues. Germline V gene lookup returns CDR1 SEHNR and CDR2 FQNEAQ (reference sequence). CDR3 sequence reads: CASRDTGNQPQHF. The CDR3 coding sequence is TGTGCCAGCAGAGACACGGGCAATCAGCCCCAGCATTTT.

The chain is built from TRBV7-8 and TRBJ1-1; D is ambiguous. Germline V gives CDR1 SGHVS, CDR2 FQNEAQ. This CDR3 region has 11 residues. Trimming removed 5 bases at V and 9 bases at J, with 10 bases between. For the CDR3, the DNA is TGTGCCAGCAGCACAAGCGGGCAAGCTTTCTTT. Its translation is CASSTSGQAFF.

The chain couples TRBV6-6 to TRBJ2-7; 8 bases are a match to TRBD1. CDR3 size: 14 residues. Germline V CDR1 and CDR2: MNHNY, SVGAGI (reference sequence). V shed 1 base, J shed 5 bases, and the junction held 4 bases outside the gene matches. Here the CDR3 reads CASSYFLDRDEQYF. The CDR3, as DNA: TGTGCCAGCAGTTACTTCTTGGACAGGGACGAGCAGTACTTC.

The gene calls are TRBV29-1 and TRBJ2-3; no firm D call. The germline V gene encodes CDR1 SQVTM and CDR2 ANQGSEA. V lost 4 bases and J lost 0, with 8 bases in between. The CDR3 consists of 13 residues. CDR3 sequence reads: CSVVSPSTDTQYF. CDR3 DNA sequence: TGCAGCGTTGTAAGCCCTAGCACAGATACGCAGTATTTT.

V is TRBV18 and J is TRBJ1-2; TRBD1 agrees at 9 bases. V dropped 2 bases and J dropped 6; count of bases not matched to a gene: 1. The CDR3 consists of 13 residues. Per germline, CDR1 KGHSH and CDR2 LQKENI. The CDR3 sequence is CASSPRQGDGYTF. CDR3 DNA sequence: TGTGCCAGCTCACCAAGACAGGGGGATGGCTACACCTTC.

The rearrangement links TRBV18 to TRBJ2-7; 10 bases agree with TRBD1. The CDR3 is made up of 15 amino acids. Germline CDR1 reads KGHSH; CDR2 reads LQKENI. Trimming removed 4 bases from V and 5 bases from J; junction bases left unmatched: 8. CDR3 DNA sequence: TGTGCCAGCTCACGGGTTCGGGACAGGGGTCACGAGCAGTACTTC. The encoded protein is CASSRVRDRGHEQYF.

The chain links TRBV11-2 to TRBJ2-6; tentative D call: TRBD2 (5 bases). CDR1 is SGHAT and CDR2 is FQNNGV in the germline V gene. V was shortened by 7 bases and J by 0 bases, with 10 bases between the two germline ends. The CDR3 is 15 residues long. In nucleotides, the CDR3 is TGTGCCAGCACCTTCGGGAACTCTGGGGCCAACGTCCTGACTTTC. This codes for CASTFGNSGANVLTF.

There are many counts of this clone. V gene TRBV19 combines with J gene TRBJ2-2; a weak D match, TRBD1 (5 bases). Trimming left V 7 bases short and J 4 bases short, with 10 bases between. CDR1 is LNHDA, CDR2 SQIVND, per germline (reference sequence). CDR3 size: 13 residues. DNA for the CDR3: TGTGCCAGTACCCCAAGGGGCACCGGGGAGCTGTTTTTT. Translating it yields CASTPRGTGELFF.

The V call is TRBV30, the J call TRBJ2-7, with D possibly being TRBD1 or TRBD2 (6 bases each). The CDR3 spans 15 residues. V lost 5 bases to trimming and J lost 1 base, with 18 bases between them. Germline assignment: CDR1 GTSNPN and CDR2 SVGIG (reference sequence). The CDR3 DNA is TGTGCCTGGGGGGGGCGAGGTTGGAGGTCCTACGAGCAGTACTTC. Encoded protein: CAWGGRGWRSYEQYF.

This clone was observed a few times. V and J are TRBV7-9 and TRBJ1-5; 8 nucleotides match TRBD1. The CDR3 is 14 amino acids. V dropped 4 bases and J dropped 7; count of bases not matched to a gene: 6. Germline CDR1 SEHNR, CDR2 FQNEAQ (reference sequence). The CDR3 here is CASSSDRVEQPQHF. DNA of the CDR3: TGTGCCAGCAGCTCGGACAGGGTTGAGCAGCCCCAGCATTTT.

This clone appeared a few times. The chain combines TRBV10-2 with TRBJ1-1; D gene unclear. Germline V gene data show CDR1 as WSHSY and CDR2 as SAAADI. V lost 0 bases and J lost 2, with 13 bases in between. The CDR3 is 16 amino acids. This chain's CDR3 is CASSESSSYFNTEAFF. CDR3 coding DNA: TGCGCCAGCAGTGAGTCGAGCAGTTACTTTAACACTGAAGCTTTCTTT.

The rearrangement links TRBV6-4 to TRBJ1-1; D gene ambiguous. This CDR3 is built from 12 residues. CDR1 and CDR2 from the germline V gene are MRHNA and SNTAGT. The V end was cut by 5 bases, the J end by 1 base, with 5 bases between. The CDR3 spells CASSKENTEAFF. CDR3 bases: TGTGCCAGCAGTAAGGAGAACACTGAAGCTTTCTTT.

The chain uses TRBV5-3 and TRBJ2-7; unclear D gene. TRBV5-3 is an open reading frame whose function is uncertain. The CDR3 runs 15 residues. V lost 3 bases and J 6 bases, leaving 19 bases between the germline ends. The CDR3 protein is CARSSPWVGFSEQYF. The CDR3 DNA sequence: TGTGCCAGAAGCTCTCCTTGGGTAGGCTTTAGCGAGCAGTACTTC.